The 31 T cell receptor beta chains below come from one sample, sequenced in a study of PD-1 blockade in classical Hodgkin lymphoma. Data came from immunoSEQ multiplex PCR; TCRdb stores just in-frame clones and leaves some out. Here the sample spans approximately 27,000 clones, 82% being singletons. Time point given: cycle 4 day 1 (C4D1), after 5 to 7 weeks of nivolumab. All trial patients relapsed after autologous stem cell transplantation. Sequences were derived from peripheral blood mononuclear cells (PBMCs), sampled before the fourth cycle of nivolumab. The receptor source for this set is a human donor with classical Hodgkin lymphoma.

V and J are TRBV7-3 and TRBJ2-3; 8 bases align to TRBD2. Per germline, CDR1 SGHTA and CDR2 FQGTGA. After removal of 2 bases from V and 2 bases from J, the junction contained 3 bases not matched to a gene. CDR3 length: 15 amino acids. DNA of the CDR3: TGTGCCAGCAGCTTAGGGGGACTAGACACAGATACGCAGTATTTT. It encodes CASSLGGLDTDTQYF.

The chain links TRBV11-3 to TRBJ2-1; perhaps TRBD1 as D (5 bases). This CDR3 comprises 15 residues. Germline V gene data show CDR1 as SGHNT and CDR2 as YENEEA. The germline V and J ends were trimmed by 0 bases and 6 bases, with 12 bases remaining between them. This CDR3 is CASSLEGRQGNEQFF. CDR3 in DNA: TGTGCCAGCAGCTTAGAAGGGCGTCAGGGCAATGAGCAGTTCTTC.

V is TRBV1 and J is TRBJ1-3. TRBV1 is recorded as a pseudogene. The CDR3 runs 13 residues. The DNA of the CDR3 is TGCACCAGCCCGGGCGGTTCTGGAAACACCATATATTTT. Translation gives CTSPGGSGNTIYF.

In this sample, this clone turned up once. J is TRBJ1-2 and V is TRBV5-5, with 9 bases identical to TRBD1. Germline V gene sequence: CDR1 SGHKS, CDR2 YYEKEE (reference sequence). V trimming: 1 base; J trimming: 7 bases; junction bases outside the gene matches: 5. This CDR3 has 14 amino acids. CDR3 region: CASSLTGGAGGYTF. In DNA, the CDR3 is TGTGCCAGCAGCTTGACAGGGGGCGCGGGTGGCTACACCTTC.

The rearrangement joins TRBV11-2 to TRBJ2-2, with D uncertain. The V and J ends lost 4 bases and 7 bases respectively, with 16 bases between them. Germline lookup yields CDR1 SGHAT and CDR2 FQNNGV. The CDR3 extends over 15 amino acids. CDR3 in DNA: TGTGCCAGCAGCTCCCTGTTCTCTTTGGACGGGGAGCTGTTTTTT. Its translation: CASSSLFSLDGELFF.

The V gene is TRBV28, the J gene TRBJ1-5; D unclear. The CDR3 runs 14 residues. Germline CDR1 MDHEN, CDR2 SYDVKM. The germline V and J ends were trimmed by 7 bases and 1 base, with 11 bases remaining between them. CDR3 nucleotide sequence: TGTGCCAGCATTAATAGGAGGAGCAATCAGCCCCAGCATTTT. Translated, it gives CASINRRSNQPQHF.

This clone was recorded a few times. The chain has TRBV2 and TRBJ1-2; no firm D call. CDR3 length equals 10 residues. The V gene lost 5 bases and the J gene lost 7 bases, with 5 bases spanning the gap. The germline CDR1 and CDR2 sequences are SNHLY and FYNNEI. The CDR3 DNA reads TGTGCCAGCAGTTCCCGTGGCTACACCTTC. This codes for CASSSRGYTF.

This rearrangement joins TRBV2 to TRBJ2-2; D is perhaps TRBD1 (6 bases). In germline, CDR1 is SNHLY, CDR2 FYNNEI. The CDR3 is 14 amino acids. Trimming cost V 6 bases and J 5 bases, with 13 bases left between them. The CDR3 sequence is CASRPPQGTGELFF. DNA of the CDR3: TGTGCCAGCAGACCCCCCCAGGGGACCGGGGAGCTGTTTTTT.

The rearrangement uses TRBV19 and TRBJ2-1, with TRBD2 matching 8 bases. With 3 bases clipped from V and 9 bases from J, the junction kept 10 bases outside the gene matches. This CDR3 has 15 amino acids. Germline V lookup: CDR1 LNHDA, CDR2 SQIVND (reference sequence). Written as DNA, the CDR3 is TGTGCCAGTAGTATGGGACTAGGGACGGGGGGTGAGCAGTTCTTC. Encoded protein: CASSMGLGTGGEQFF.

The rearrangement links TRBV29-1 to TRBJ2-1; D not resolved. Trimming removed 6 bases at V and 4 bases at J, with 16 bases between. This CDR3 spans 14 amino acids. CDR1 SQVTM and CDR2 ANQGSEA come from the germline V gene. The CDR3 region is CSVDRRGKYNEQFF. CDR3 bases: TGCAGCGTAGACCGCAGAGGAAAATACAATGAGCAGTTCTTC.

The chain carries TRBV29-1 and TRBJ2-1, with a tentative D call TRBD2 (6 bases). The CDR3 covers 16 residues. CDR1 is SQVTM and CDR2 is ANQGSEA in the germline V gene. V lost 1 base, J lost 3 bases, and 16 bases lay in between. CDR3 bases: TGCAGCGTTGAAGGGGGCCCAGGCGGGGTCTACAATGAGCAGTTCTTC. Translation: CSVEGGPGGVYNEQFF.

V is TRBV30 and J is TRBJ1-4; D gene unclear. CDR1 GTSNPN and CDR2 SVGIG come from the germline V gene (reference sequence). This CDR3 spans 15 amino acids. Trimming shortened V by 4 bases and J by 0 bases, and 12 bases separated the two germline ends. The CDR3: CAWTPQAATNEKLFF. CDR3 sequence (DNA): TGTGCCTGGACGCCGCAGGCCGCAACTAATGAAAAACTGTTTTTT.

The chain's CDR3 is CASSPDRRNTIYF. CDR3 nucleotides: TGTGCCAGCAGCCCGGACAGACGAAACACCATATATTTT. The chain joins TRBV7-2 to TRBJ1-3; TRBD1 might be the D (6 bases). The germline CDR1 and CDR2 sequences are SGHTA and FQGNSA. This CDR3 spans 13 amino acids. V dropped 5 bases and J dropped 5 bases, with 10 bases sitting between them.

CDR3 loop: CASSYPADGWLQYF. The DNA of the CDR3 is TGTGCCAGCAGTTACCCTGCCGACGGTTGGTTGCAGTATTTT. This chain uses TRBV6-6 with TRBJ2-3; D unclear. Trimming pared 2 bases from V and 11 bases from J, leaving 17 bases between. CDR3 length equals 14 residues. CDR1 and CDR2 (germline): MNHNY, SVGAGI (reference sequence).

The V call is TRBV11-2, the J call TRBJ2-7; D gene ambiguous. V was shortened by 5 bases and J by 3 bases, with 20 bases between the two germline ends. The germline V gene has CDR1 SGHAT and CDR2 FQNNGV. The CDR3 totals 16 residues. For the CDR3, the DNA is TGTGCCAGCAGCCCCATTCGGACCGATTCCCTCTACGAGCAGTACTTC. It encodes CASSPIRTDSLYEQYF.

The chain combines TRBV19 with TRBJ2-7, with 8 bases lining up with TRBD1. The CDR3 sequence is 13 residues long. Losses at the gene ends were 2 bases for V and 5 bases for J; bases not matched to a gene: 2. Germline V gene lookup returns CDR1 LNHDA and CDR2 SQIVND (reference sequence). This CDR3 is CASSINRGDEQYF. CDR3 bases: TGTGCCAGTAGTATAAACAGGGGGGACGAGCAGTACTTC.

This chain connects TRBV19 to TRBJ2-2, with D maybe TRBD2 (5 bases). The V gene lost 5 bases and the J gene lost 4 bases, with 11 bases spanning the gap. Germline CDR1 is LNHDA and CDR2 is SQIVND (reference sequence). The CDR3 loop spans 14 amino acids. CDR3 in amino acids: CASSAGLTTGELFF. The CDR3 region has the DNA TGTGCCAGTAGTGCAGGACTGACCACCGGGGAGCTGTTTTTT.

This clone was seen just once. V usage is TRBV6-4 and J usage is TRBJ1-1; the D gene is possibly TRBD1 (6 bases). The CDR3 sequence is 13 residues long. CDR1 and CDR2 (germline): MRHNA, SNTAGT. The V end lost 6 bases, the J end lost 8 bases, and 16 bases lay between the germline ends. CDR3 in DNA: TGTGCCAGCAGCTTTAGCCCAGGGGAGGAAGCTTTCTTT. Translating it yields CASSFSPGEEAFF.

V is TRBV4-1 and J is TRBJ2-3; the D gene is possibly TRBD2 (5 bases). Between the trimmed V and J ends, which lost 1 base and 5 bases, there was a span of 13 bases. CDR1 MGHRA and CDR2 YSYEKL come from the germline V gene. The CDR3 extends over 15 amino acids. The CDR3 here is CASSQVRGRRDTQYF. Here the CDR3 DNA reads TGCGCCAGCAGCCAAGTTCGGGGTCGAAGAGATACGCAGTATTTT.

This rearrangement joins TRBV18 to TRBJ1-2, with TRBD1 matching 12 bases. The CDR3 totals 16 residues. Germline V gene data show CDR1 as KGHSH and CDR2 as LQKENI. Trimming cost V 6 bases and J 6 bases; bases outside gene matches: 11. In DNA form, the CDR3 reads TGTGCCAGCTCCCCGGGACAGGGGGCGAGGGGCCATGGCTACACCTTC. Translation gives CASSPGQGARGHGYTF.

This clone was seen a few times. V and J are TRBV2 and TRBJ1-2; TRBD1 matches at 7 bases. J gave up 7 bases and V 4 bases, and 9 bases lay outside the gene matches. Germline-derived CDR1 and CDR2 are SNHLY and FYNNEI. CDR3 length: 14 residues. The DNA of the CDR3 is TGTGCCAGCAGTGGACAGGGATTACAGGCTGGCTACACCTTC. This translates into CASSGQGLQAGYTF. Full variable domain (rest looked up from reference TRBV2 and TRBJ1-2): EPEVTQTPSHQVTQMGQEVILRCVPISNHLYFYWYRQILGQKVEFLVSFYNNEISEKSEIFDDQFSVERPDGSNFTLKIRSTKLEDSAMYFCASSGQGLQAGYTFGSGTRLTVV.

This clone was counted only a few times. This rearrangement joins TRBV5-1 to TRBJ1-1; D might be TRBD1 (5 bases). The CDR3 length is 15 residues. Trimming left V 0 bases short and J 5 bases short, with 14 bases between. The V gene's germline CDR1 is SGHRS and CDR2 YFSETQ. CDR3 sequence reads: CASSLVTGGETEAFF. The DNA of the CDR3 is TGCGCCAGCAGCTTGGTAACCGGGGGGGAGACTGAAGCTTTCTTT. The full variable domain, its missing parts supplied by reference TRBV5-1 and TRBJ1-1, is KAGVTQTPRYLIKTRGQQVTLSCSPISGHRSVSWYQQTPGQGLQFLFEYFSETQRNKGNFPGRFSGRQFSNSRSEMNVSTLELGDSALYLCASSLVTGGETEAFFGQGTRLTVV.

The chain links TRBV21-1 to TRBJ2-3. TRBV21-1 constitutes a pseudogene. This CDR3 is 13 amino acids long. The CDR3 sequence is CASSKESTDTQYF. The CDR3 DNA sequence: TGTGCCAGCAGCAAAGAGAGCACAGATACGCAGTATTTT.

This clone was found once. The rearrangement links TRBV6-5 to TRBJ2-1, with D maybe TRBD1 (5 bases). The CDR3 totals 14 residues. The germline gives CDR1 MNHEY, CDR2 SVGAGI. Trimming removed 0 bases at V and 5 bases at J, with 8 bases between. The CDR3 DNA is TGTGCCAGCAGTTACTCGAGACAGAACAATGAGCAGTTCTTC. Amino acid sequence: CASSYSRQNNEQFF.

The chain carries TRBV4-1 and TRBJ2-3, with 7 bases aligning to TRBD2. Germline V CDR1 and CDR2: MGHRA, YSYEKL. The CDR3 contains 15 residues. The junction had 9 bases not matched to a gene; V was cut back by 5 bases and J by 4 bases. CDR3: CASSGGEWDSDTQYF. The CDR3, as DNA: TGCGCCAGCAGCGGGGGGGAGTGGGATTCAGATACGCAGTATTTT.

The chain has TRBV5-5 and TRBJ2-5; D is possibly TRBD2 (6 bases). Germline lookup yields CDR1 SGHKS and CDR2 YYEKEE (reference sequence). This CDR3 has 13 residues. V was pared by 3 bases and J by 7 bases, with 13 bases between. CDR3 coding DNA: TGTGCCAGCAGCTGGGGGGACTGGGGGACCCAGTACTTC. This codes for CASSWGDWGTQYF. The entire variable domain, with the rest obtained from reference TRBV5-5 and TRBJ2-5, is as follows: DAGVTQSPTHLIKTRGQQVTLRCSPISGHKSVSWYQQVLGQGPQFIFQYYEKEERGRGNFPDRFSARQFPNYSSELNVNALLLGDSALYLCASSWGDWGTQYFGPGTRLLVL.

The V gene is TRBV13, the J gene TRBJ1-2; D is uncertain. Per germline, CDR1 PRHDT and CDR2 FYEKMQ (reference sequence). The CDR3 contains 16 residues. Trimming removed 0 bases from V and 4 bases from J, with 15 bases in between. CDR3 DNA: TGTGCCAGCAGCTTAGGCCGAAGCCCCGCGGGCTATGGCTACACCTTC. It is translated as CASSLGRSPAGYGYTF.

The count of this clone is one. V is TRBV5-1 and J is TRBJ2-2; tentative D call: TRBD1 (6 bases). Trimming pared 4 bases from V and 1 base from J, leaving 14 bases between. Germline assignment: CDR1 SGHRS and CDR2 YFSETQ. This CDR3 spans 16 amino acids. CDR3 bases: TGCGCCAGCAGCCCACCGGACAGCCAGAACACCGGGGAGCTGTTTTTT. This sequence encodes CASSPPDSQNTGELFF.

This chain connects TRBV25-1 to TRBJ1-1, with D tentatively TRBD1 (6 bases). The V gene's germline CDR1 is MGHDK and CDR2 SYGVNS. V gave up 2 bases and J gave up 9 bases, with 10 bases separating them. There are 12 residues in the CDR3. The CDR3 sequence: CASSETTGQAFF. CDR3 coding DNA: TGTGCCAGCAGTGAAACAACAGGGCAAGCTTTCTTT.

The chain has TRBV14 and TRBJ1-2; possibly TRBD1 for D (5 bases). Per germline, CDR1 SGHDN and CDR2 FVKESK. Between the trimmed V and J ends, which lost 4 bases and 1 base, there was a span of 13 bases. The CDR3 length is 15 residues. The CDR3 reads CASSLGGRSNYGYTF. DNA for the CDR3: TGTGCCAGCAGCCTCGGGGGACGGAGTAACTATGGCTACACCTTC.

By share, this clone counts as medium-sized. The rearrangement links TRBV6-1 to TRBJ2-2; D not certain. Germline lookup yields CDR1 MNHNS and CDR2 SASEGT. The CDR3 runs 13 residues. V was cut by 0 bases and J by 3 bases, with 2 bases left in between. This chain's CDR3 is CASSEADTGELFF. In nucleotides, the CDR3 is TGTGCCAGCAGTGAAGCGGACACCGGGGAGCTGTTTTTT.